This T cell receptor (beta chain) came from a study of cytomegalovirus exposure and HLA in healthy donors. Study background: An early data release held tens of millions of unique TCRs from HLA-typed donors.

CDR3 length: 14 amino acids. Between the trimmed V and J ends, which lost 4 bases and 4 bases, there was a span of 10 bases. In germline, CDR1 is SGHTA, CDR2 FQGTGA. With 60 Vbeta and 13 Jbeta primers, the PCR was carried out. Profiled with immunoSEQ multiplex PCR; TCRdb holds only in-frame clones, not every one. This table has some 160,000 clones, around 78% appearing once. Findings and caveats of the study: TCR beta sequences reportedly predicted most subjects' HLA-A and HLA-B alleles accurately.

Every donor was a healthy person donating bone marrow. About this clone itself: The antigen remains undetermined.

The sample was PBMCs. V gene TRBV7-3 combines with J gene TRBJ1-4; D unresolved. This clonotype was obtained from a woman aged 40 to 55 in good health and CMV-seropositive. The CDR3 sequence: CASSSEDINEKLFF. The CDR3 nucleotides are TGTGCCAGCAGCTCAGAGGATATTAATGAAAAACTGTTTTTT.